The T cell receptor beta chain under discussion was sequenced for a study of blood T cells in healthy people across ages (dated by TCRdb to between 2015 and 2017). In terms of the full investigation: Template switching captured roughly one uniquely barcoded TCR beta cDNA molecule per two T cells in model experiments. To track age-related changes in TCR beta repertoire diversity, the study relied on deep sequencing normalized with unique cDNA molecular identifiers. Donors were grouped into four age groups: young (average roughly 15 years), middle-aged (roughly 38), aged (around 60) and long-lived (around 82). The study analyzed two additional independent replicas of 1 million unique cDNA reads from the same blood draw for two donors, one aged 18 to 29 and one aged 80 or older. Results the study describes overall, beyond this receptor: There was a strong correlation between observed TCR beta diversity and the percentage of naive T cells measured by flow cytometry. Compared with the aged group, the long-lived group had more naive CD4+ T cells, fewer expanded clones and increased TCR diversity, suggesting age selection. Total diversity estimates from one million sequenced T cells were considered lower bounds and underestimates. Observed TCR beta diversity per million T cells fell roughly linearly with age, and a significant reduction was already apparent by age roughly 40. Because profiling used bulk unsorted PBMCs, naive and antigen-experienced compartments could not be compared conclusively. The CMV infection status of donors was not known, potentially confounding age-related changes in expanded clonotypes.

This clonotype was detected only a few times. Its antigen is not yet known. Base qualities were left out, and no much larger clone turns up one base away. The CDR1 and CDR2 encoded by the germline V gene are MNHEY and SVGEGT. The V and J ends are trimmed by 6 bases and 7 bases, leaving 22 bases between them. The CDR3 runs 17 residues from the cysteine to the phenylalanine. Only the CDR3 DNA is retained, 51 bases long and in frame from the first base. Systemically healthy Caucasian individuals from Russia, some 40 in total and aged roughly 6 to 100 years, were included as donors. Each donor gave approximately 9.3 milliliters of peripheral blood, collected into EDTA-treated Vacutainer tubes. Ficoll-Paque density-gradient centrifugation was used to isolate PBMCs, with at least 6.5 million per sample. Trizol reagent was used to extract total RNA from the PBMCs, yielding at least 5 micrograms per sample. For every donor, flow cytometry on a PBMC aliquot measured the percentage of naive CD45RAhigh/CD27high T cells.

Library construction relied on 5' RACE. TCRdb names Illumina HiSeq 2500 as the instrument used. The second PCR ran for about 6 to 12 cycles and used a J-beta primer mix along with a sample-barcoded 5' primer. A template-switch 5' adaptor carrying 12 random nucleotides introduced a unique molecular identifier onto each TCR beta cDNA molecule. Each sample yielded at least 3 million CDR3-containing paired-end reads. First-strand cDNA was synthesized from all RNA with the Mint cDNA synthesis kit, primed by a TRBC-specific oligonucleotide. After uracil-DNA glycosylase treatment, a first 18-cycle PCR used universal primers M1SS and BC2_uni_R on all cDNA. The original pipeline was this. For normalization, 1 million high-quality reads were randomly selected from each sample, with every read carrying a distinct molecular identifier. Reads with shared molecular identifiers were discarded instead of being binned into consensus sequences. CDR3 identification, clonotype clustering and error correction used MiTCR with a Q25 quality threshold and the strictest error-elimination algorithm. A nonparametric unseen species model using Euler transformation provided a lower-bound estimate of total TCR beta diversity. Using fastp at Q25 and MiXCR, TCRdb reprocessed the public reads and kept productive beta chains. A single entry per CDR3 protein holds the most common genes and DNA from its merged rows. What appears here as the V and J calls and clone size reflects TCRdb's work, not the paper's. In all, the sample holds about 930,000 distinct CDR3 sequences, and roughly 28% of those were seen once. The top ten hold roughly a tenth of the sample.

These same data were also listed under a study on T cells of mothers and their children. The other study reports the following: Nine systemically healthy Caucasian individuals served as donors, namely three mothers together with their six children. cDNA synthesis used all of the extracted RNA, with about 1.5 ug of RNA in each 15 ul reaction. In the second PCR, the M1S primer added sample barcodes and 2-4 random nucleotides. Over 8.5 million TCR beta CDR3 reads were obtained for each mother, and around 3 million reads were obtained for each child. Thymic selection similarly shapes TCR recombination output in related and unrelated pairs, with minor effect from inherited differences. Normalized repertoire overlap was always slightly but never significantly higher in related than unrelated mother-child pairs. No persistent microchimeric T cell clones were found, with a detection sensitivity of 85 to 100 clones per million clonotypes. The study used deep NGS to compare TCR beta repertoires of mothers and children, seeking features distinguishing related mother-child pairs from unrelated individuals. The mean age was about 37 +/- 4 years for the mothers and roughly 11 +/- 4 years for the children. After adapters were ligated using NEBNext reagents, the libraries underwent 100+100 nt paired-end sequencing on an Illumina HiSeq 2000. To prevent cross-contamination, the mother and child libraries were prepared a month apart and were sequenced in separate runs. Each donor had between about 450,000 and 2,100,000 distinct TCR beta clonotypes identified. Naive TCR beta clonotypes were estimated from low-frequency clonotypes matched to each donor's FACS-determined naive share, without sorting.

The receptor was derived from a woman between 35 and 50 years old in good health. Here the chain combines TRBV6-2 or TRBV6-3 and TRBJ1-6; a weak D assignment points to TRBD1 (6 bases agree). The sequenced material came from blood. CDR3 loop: CASRDRFDTFFNSPLHF. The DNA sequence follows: TGTGCCAGCAGAGACAGGTTTGACACCTTCTTCAATTCACCCCTCCACTTT.